One sample yielded the 4 T cell receptor beta chains listed below, sequenced in a study of shared clonotypes between healthy human individuals. Method: immunoSEQ multiplex PCR; TCRdb's copy keeps in-frame clones and lacks some. The sample holds millions of clones, 80% to 95% seen once. Input material: naive CD4+ T cells from PBMCs. Noted subset: CD45RA+ positively selected. The receptor set was obtained from a man between 18 and 35 years old in good health. Some clones in this sample may be carry-over from other donors' samples.

The rearrangement joins TRBV6-5 to TRBJ2-7; 7 nucleotides line up with TRBD1. Germline trimming cut 4 bases from V and 2 bases from J; bases unmatched to any gene: 8. Germline V gives CDR1 MNHEY, CDR2 SVGAGI. There are 15 residues in the CDR3. CDR3: CASSSYGQVTYEQYF. The CDR3 nucleotides read TGTGCCAGCAGTTCCTATGGACAGGTTACCTACGAGCAGTACTTC.

Concerning this clone itself: Other DNA sequences from this sample encode an identical CDR3 as well. The J gene is TRBJ2-3, the V gene TRBV5-1; D is undetermined. Germline CDR1 SGHRS, CDR2 YFSETQ. CDR3 length: 14 residues. The ends were cut back, 0 bases at V and 6 bases at J, with 11 bases in the middle. The chain's CDR3 is CASSLEGTVDTQYF. CDR3 DNA sequence: TGCGCCAGCAGCTTGGAAGGCACAGTGGATACGCAGTATTTT.

The V and J genes are TRBV7-2 and TRBJ2-3, with a possible D match to TRBD1 (5 bases). The CDR3 sequence is 13 residues long. Germline V gene lookup returns CDR1 SGHTA and CDR2 FQGNSA. Trimming removed 1 base at V and 8 bases at J, with 10 bases between. In DNA form, the CDR3 reads TGTGCCAGCAGCTTAGATCCCCAGGGTACGCAGTATTTT. Amino acid sequence: CASSLDPQGTQYF.

This clone was detected only once. V usage is TRBV7-2 and J usage is TRBJ1-1, with a tentative D call TRBD1 (5 bases). Germline CDR1 is SGHTA and CDR2 is FQGNSA. There are 15 residues in the CDR3. The V and J ends lost 1 base and 5 bases respectively, with 14 bases between them. CDR3 nucleotides: TGTGCCAGCAGCTTAGTGGCGAAGAAGGGGACTGAAGCTTTCTTT. Amino acids: CASSLVAKKGTEAFF.